The T cell receptor (beta chain) under discussion was sequenced for a study of CD8 T cells in ankylosing spondylitis. Study-wide results and limits: A TCR beta motif of several highly homologous variants seemed to mark ankylosing spondylitis blood.

TCRdb re-called the 5' RACE reads through MiXCR, storing one row per CDR3 protein. The data contain roughly 440,000 distinct CDR3 sequences, approximately 17% of them singletons. Germline loops: CDR1 SGHRS, CDR2 YFSETQ. Losses at the gene ends were 1 base for V and 4 bases for J; bases not matched to a gene: 5. CDR3 length equals 16 residues. This clonotype was observed a few times. Its matching antigen is unknown. The source of this sequence is a male donor with ankylosing spondylitis. The chain recombines TRBV5-1 with TRBJ2-1; 10 bases match TRBD1. The sequenced material came from blood, either unsorted or a sorted T cell fraction (not recorded which). The CDR3 loop is CASSLQGQGQYNEQFF. CDR3 nucleotide sequence: TGCGCCAGCAGCTTGCAGGGACAGGGGCAATACAATGAGCAGTTCTTC.